The 10 T cell receptor beta chains below all came from one sample that was sequenced in a study of CD8+CD57+ T cells in acquired aplastic anemia (dated by TCRdb to the late 2010s). Expansion of CD8+CD57+ cells had been shown by flow cytometry in the patients chosen for sequencing. The run used an Illumina HiSeq 2000. Profiling of TCR beta VDJ combinations and CDR3 sequences used genomic DNA as the template. TCRdb ran its own pipeline on the public reads, namely fastp trimming at Q25 and MiXCR clone calling, and kept in-frame beta chains. Each record represents a unique CDR3 protein, reported with the most common genes and DNA among its rows. This sample comprises 150,000 to 200,000 distinct CDR3 sequences, less than 50% of them detected only once. The leading ten clones occupy roughly 2% of the sample. Sequencing was performed on sorted CD4+, CD8+, or CD8+CD57+ T cells (not recorded which) from PBMCs. These receptors were taken from a human donor with aplastic anemia.

The gene calls are TRBV7-3 and TRBJ2-7; 7 nucleotides match TRBD2. Germline trimming cut 6 bases from V and 1 base from J; bases unmatched to any gene: 9. The CDR3 length is 15 residues. The germline CDR1 and CDR2 sequences are SGHTA and FQGTGA. Here the CDR3 reads CASSEGLGGSYEQYF. The CDR3 region has the DNA TGTGCCAGCAGTGAGGGGCTGGGGGGGTCCTACGAGCAGTACTTC.

The rearrangement uses TRBV19 and TRBJ2-1; possible D gene TRBD1, 5 bases. The ends were cut back, 6 bases at V and 0 bases at J, with 15 bases in the middle. The CDR3 extends over 16 amino acids. Germline CDR1 LNHDA, CDR2 SQIVND (reference sequence). CDR3 residues: CASSQGTTSSYNEQFF. The CDR3 nucleotides read TGTGCCAGTAGCCAGGGTACCACGAGCTCCTACAATGAGCAGTTCTTC. The whole variable domain, remainder taken from reference TRBV19 and TRBJ2-1, is DGGITQSPKYLFRKEGQNVTLSCEQNLNHDAMYWYRQDPGQGLRLIYYSQIVNDFQKGDIAEGYSVSREKKESFPLTVTSAQKNPTAFYLCASSQGTTSSYNEQFFGPGTRLTVL.

The chain has TRBV5-1 and TRBJ2-2; 10 nucleotides agree with TRBD1. V was clipped by 4 bases and J by 4 bases; unmatched bases: 10. The germline V gene encodes CDR1 SGHRS and CDR2 YFSETQ. The CDR3 has 17 residues. The CDR3 DNA reads TGCGCCAGCAGCCACCTTTTGGGACAGGGGAGCACCGGGGAGCTGTTTTTT. Its translation: CASSHLLGQGSTGELFF.

The gene calls are TRBV6-5 and TRBJ1-2; no clear D. V lost 0 bases, J lost 0 bases, and 11 bases lay in between. Germline V lookup: CDR1 MNHEY, CDR2 SVGAGI. CDR3 length: 16 amino acids. CDR3 residues: CASSYSYRIANYGYTF. CDR3 DNA sequence: TGTGCCAGCAGTTACTCGTATAGAATCGCTAACTATGGCTACACCTTC.

This rearrangement joins TRBV7-9 to TRBJ2-3, with D perhaps TRBD1 (6 bases). Germline V gene data show CDR1 as SEHNR and CDR2 as FQNEAQ (reference sequence). The CDR3 contains 14 residues. V lost 2 bases and J lost 4, with 10 bases in between. CDR3 protein: CASSLSAGADTQYF. The CDR3 DNA sequence: TGTGCCAGCAGCTTATCAGCAGGGGCAGATACGCAGTATTTT.

With regard to this clonotype: One junction end does not reproduce the germline sequence, and a read error may be involved. The chain uses TRBV7-2 and TRBJ2-5; tentatively, D is TRBD2 (7 bases). Germline V lookup: CDR1 SGHTA, CDR2 FQGNSA. This CDR3 contains 15 residues. CDR3 region: CARSLEGGGGETQYF. DNA for the CDR3: TGTGCCAGAAGCTTAGAGGGCGGGGGCGGGGAGACCCAGTACTTC.

The chain uses TRBV7-3 and TRBJ2-1, with unresolved D. This CDR3 is 13 amino acids long. Trimming left V 6 bases short and J 5 bases short, with 11 bases between. Germline values: CDR1 SGHTA, CDR2 FQGTGA. The DNA of the CDR3 is TGTGCCAGCAGTGTGACTGTCAACAATGAGCAGTTCTTC. Protein product: CASSVTVNNEQFF.

The genes are TRBV10-1 and TRBJ2-3; possible D gene TRBD2, 5 bases. CDR3 length: 13 amino acids. Deletions cut 3 bases from V and 3 bases from J, with 7 bases between. From germline, CDR1 is WNHNN and CDR2 SYGVQD (reference sequence). The CDR3 region has the DNA TGCGCCAGCAGTGAAGAGGGTACAGATACGCAGTATTTT. Translating gives CASSEEGTDTQYF.

The V gene is TRBV7-6, the J gene TRBJ2-2; possibly TRBD2 for D (5 bases). This CDR3 region has 14 residues. V was clipped by 5 bases and J by 5 bases, with 12 bases between them. Germline V CDR1 and CDR2: SGHVS, FNYEAQ. CDR3 sequence reads: CASSRRLLTGELFF. CDR3 DNA: TGTGCCAGCAGCAGGAGACTACTGACCGGGGAGCTGTTTTTT.

J is TRBJ1-6 and V is TRBV2; the D gene is possibly TRBD1 (6 bases). From germline, CDR1 is SNHLY and CDR2 FYNNEI. Trimming shortened V by 6 bases and J by 9 bases, and 9 bases separated the two germline ends. This CDR3 comprises 12 residues. Written as DNA, the CDR3 is TGTGCCAGCAGGATACAGGGTTCACCCCTCCACTTT. It encodes CASRIQGSPLHF.